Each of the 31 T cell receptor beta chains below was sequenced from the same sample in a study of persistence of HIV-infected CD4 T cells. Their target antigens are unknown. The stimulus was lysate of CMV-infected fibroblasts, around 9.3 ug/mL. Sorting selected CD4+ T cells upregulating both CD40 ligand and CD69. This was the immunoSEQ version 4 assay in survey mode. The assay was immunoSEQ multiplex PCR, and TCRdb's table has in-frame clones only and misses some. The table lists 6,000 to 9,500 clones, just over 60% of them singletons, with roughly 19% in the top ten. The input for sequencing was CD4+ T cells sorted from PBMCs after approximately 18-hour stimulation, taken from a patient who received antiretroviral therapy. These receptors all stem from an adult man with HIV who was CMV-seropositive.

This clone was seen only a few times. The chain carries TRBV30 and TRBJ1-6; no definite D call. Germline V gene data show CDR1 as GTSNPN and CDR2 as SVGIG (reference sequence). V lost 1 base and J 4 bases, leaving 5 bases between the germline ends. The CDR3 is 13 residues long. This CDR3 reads CAWSERYNSPLHF. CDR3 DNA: TGTGCCTGGAGTGAGAGGTATAATTCACCCCTCCACTTT. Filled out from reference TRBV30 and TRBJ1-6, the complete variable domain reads SQTIHQWPATLVQPVGSPLSLECTVEGTSNPNLYWYRQAAGRGLQLLFYSVGIGQISSEVPQNLSASRPQDRQFILSSKKLLLSDSGFYLCAWSERYNSPLHFGNGTRLTVT.

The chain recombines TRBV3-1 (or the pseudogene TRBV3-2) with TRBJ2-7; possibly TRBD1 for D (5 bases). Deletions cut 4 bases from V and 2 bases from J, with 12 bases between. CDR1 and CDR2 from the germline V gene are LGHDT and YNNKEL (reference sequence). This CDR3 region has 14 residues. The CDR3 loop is CASSLRRTPYEQYF. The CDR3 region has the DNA TGTGCCAGCAGCCTTCGACGGACACCCTACGAGCAGTACTTC.

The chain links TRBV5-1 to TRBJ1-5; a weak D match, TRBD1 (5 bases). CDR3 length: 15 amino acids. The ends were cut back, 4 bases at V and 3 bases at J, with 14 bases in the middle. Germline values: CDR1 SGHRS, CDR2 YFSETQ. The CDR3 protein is CASSDGQAPNQPQHF. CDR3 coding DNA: TGCGCCAGCAGCGACGGACAAGCCCCCAATCAGCCCCAGCATTTT.

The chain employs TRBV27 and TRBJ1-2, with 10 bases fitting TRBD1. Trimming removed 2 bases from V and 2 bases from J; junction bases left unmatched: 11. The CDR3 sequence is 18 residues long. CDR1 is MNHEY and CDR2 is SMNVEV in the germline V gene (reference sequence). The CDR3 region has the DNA TGTGCCAGCAGTTTAAAACCCGGGACAGGGGCCTCGAACTATGGCTACACCTTC. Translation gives CASSLKPGTGASNYGYTF.

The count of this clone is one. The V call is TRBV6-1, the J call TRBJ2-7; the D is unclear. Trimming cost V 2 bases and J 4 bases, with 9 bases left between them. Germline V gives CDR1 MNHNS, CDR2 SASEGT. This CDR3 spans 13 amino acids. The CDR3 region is CASSEYSGYEQYF. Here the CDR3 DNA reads TGTGCCAGCAGTGAATACAGTGGTTACGAGCAGTACTTC.

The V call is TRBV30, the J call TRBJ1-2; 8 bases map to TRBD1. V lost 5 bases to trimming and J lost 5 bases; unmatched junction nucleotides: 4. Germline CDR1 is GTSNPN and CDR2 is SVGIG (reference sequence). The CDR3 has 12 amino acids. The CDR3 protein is CAWEDRAYGYTF. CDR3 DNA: TGTGCCTGGGAGGACAGGGCATATGGCTACACCTTC.

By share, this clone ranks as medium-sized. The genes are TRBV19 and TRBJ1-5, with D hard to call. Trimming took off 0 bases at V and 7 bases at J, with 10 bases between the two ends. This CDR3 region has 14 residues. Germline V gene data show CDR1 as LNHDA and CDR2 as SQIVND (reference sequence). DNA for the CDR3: TGTGCCAGTAGTATAGATAAGTCTACGCAGCCCCAGCATTTT. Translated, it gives CASSIDKSTQPQHF.

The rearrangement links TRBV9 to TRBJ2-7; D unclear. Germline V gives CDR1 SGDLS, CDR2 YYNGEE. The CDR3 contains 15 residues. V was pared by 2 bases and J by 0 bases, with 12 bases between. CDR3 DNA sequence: TGTGCCAGCAGCGTCTACAGTGGTCCCTCCTACGAGCAGTACTTC. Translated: CASSVYSGPSYEQYF.

The CDR3 region has the DNA TGTGCCAGCAGCTTGGTGGGTTACGAGCAGTACTTC. Protein sequence: CASSLVGYEQYF. This rearrangement joins TRBV5-4 to TRBJ2-7; D uncertain. CDR1 and CDR2 from the germline V gene are SGHNT and YYREEE (reference sequence). V lost 0 bases and J lost 4, with 5 bases in between. This CDR3 spans 12 amino acids.

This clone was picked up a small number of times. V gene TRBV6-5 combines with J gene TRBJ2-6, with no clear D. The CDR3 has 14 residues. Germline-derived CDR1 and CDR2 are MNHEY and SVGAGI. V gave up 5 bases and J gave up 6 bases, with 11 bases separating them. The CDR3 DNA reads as TGTGCCAGCAGTATAACACTGGCGGCCAACGTCCTGACTTTC. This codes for CASSITLAANVLTF.

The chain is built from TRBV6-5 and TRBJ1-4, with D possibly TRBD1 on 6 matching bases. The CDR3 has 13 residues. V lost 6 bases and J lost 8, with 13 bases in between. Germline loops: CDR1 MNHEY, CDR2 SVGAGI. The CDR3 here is CASRRGAREKLFF. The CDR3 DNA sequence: TGTGCCAGCAGGCGGGGGGCTCGAGAAAAACTGTTTTTT.

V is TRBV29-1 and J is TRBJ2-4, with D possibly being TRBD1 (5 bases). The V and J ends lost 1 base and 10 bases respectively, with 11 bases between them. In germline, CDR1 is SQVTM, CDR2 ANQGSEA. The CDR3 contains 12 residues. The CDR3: CSVEGAAGIQYF. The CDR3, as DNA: TGCAGCGTTGAAGGGGCTGCAGGGATTCAGTACTTC. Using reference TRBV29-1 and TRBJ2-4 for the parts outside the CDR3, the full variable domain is SAVISQKPSRDICQRGTSLTIQCQVDSQVTMMFWYRQQPGQSLTLIATANQGSEATYESGFVIDKFPISRPNLTFSTLTVSNMSPEDSSIYLCSVEGAAGIQYFGAGTRLSVL.

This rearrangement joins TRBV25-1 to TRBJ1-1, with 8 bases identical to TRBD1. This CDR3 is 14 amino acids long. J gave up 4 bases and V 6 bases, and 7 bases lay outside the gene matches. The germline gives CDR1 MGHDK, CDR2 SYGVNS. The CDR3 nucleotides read TGTGCCAGCAGCGCGGACAGGGTCAGCACTGAAGCTTTCTTT. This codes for CASSADRVSTEAFF.

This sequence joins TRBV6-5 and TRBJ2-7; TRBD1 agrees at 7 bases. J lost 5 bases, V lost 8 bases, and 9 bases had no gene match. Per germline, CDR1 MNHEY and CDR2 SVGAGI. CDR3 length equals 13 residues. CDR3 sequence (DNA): TGTGCCAGCGCAACAACAGGGGCGAACGAGCAGTACTTC. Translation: CASATTGANEQYF.

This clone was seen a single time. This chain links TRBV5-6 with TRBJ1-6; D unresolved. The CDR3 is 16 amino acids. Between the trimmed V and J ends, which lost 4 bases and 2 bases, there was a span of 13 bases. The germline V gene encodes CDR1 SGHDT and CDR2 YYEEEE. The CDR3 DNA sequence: TGTGCCAGCAGCCCAGGAGCGAGCCCCTATAATTCACCCCTCCACTTT. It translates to CASSPGASPYNSPLHF. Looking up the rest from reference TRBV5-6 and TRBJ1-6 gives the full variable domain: DAGVTQSPTHLIKTRGQQVTLRCSPKSGHDTVSWYQQALGQGPQFIFQYYEEEERQRGNFPDRFSGHQFPNYSSELNVNALLLGDSALYLCASSPGASPYNSPLHFGNGTRLTVT.

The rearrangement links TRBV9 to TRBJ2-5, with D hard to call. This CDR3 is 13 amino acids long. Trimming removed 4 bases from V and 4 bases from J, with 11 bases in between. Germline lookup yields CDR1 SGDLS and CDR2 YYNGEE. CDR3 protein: CASSLSRSETQYF. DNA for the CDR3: TGTGCCAGCAGCCTGAGTAGATCAGAGACCCAGTACTTC.

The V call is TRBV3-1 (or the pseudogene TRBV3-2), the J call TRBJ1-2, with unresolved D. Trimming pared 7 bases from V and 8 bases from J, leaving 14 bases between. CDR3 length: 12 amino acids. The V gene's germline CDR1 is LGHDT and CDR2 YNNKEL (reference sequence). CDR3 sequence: CASKDLLFGYTF. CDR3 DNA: TGTGCCAGCAAAGACCTCCTATTCGGCTACACCTTC.

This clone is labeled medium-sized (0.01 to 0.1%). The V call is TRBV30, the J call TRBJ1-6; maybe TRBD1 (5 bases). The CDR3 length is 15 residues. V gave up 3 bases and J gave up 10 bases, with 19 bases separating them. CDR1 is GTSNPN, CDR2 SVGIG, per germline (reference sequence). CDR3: CAWSPDAGLASPLHF. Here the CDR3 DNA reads TGTGCCTGGAGCCCAGACGCAGGGCTGGCGTCACCCCTCCACTTT. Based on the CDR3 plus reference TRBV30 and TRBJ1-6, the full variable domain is SQTIHQWPATLVQPVGSPLSLECTVEGTSNPNLYWYRQAAGRGLQLLFYSVGIGQISSEVPQNLSASRPQDRQFILSSKKLLLSDSGFYLCAWSPDAGLASPLHFGNGTRLTVT.

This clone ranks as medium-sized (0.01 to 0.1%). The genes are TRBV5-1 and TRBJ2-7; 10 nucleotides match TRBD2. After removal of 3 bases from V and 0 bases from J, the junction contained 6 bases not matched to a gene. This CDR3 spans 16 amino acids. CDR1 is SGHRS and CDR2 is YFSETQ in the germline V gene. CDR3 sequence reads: CASSSNLAGVSYEQYF. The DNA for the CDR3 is TGCGCCAGCAGCTCCAACCTAGCGGGAGTCTCCTACGAGCAGTACTTC.

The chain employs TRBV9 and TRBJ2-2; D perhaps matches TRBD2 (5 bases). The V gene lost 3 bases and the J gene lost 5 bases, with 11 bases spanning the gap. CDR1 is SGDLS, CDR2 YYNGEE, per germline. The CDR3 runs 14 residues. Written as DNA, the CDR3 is TGTGCCAGCAGCGGGCGGGCCTCAACCGGGGAGCTGTTTTTT. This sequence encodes CASSGRASTGELFF.

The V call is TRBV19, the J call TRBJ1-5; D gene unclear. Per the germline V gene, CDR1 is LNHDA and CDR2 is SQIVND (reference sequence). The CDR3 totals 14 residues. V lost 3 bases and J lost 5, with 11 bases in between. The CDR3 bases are TGTGCCAGTAGTATCGATTCACTTCATCAGCCCCAGCATTTT. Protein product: CASSIDSLHQPQHF.

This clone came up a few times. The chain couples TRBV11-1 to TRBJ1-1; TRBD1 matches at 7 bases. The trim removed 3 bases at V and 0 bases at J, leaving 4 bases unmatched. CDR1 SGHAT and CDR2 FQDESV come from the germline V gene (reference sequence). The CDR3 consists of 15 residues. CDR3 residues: CASSFGDRLNTEAFF. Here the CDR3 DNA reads TGTGCCAGCAGCTTCGGGGACAGATTGAACACTGAAGCTTTCTTT.

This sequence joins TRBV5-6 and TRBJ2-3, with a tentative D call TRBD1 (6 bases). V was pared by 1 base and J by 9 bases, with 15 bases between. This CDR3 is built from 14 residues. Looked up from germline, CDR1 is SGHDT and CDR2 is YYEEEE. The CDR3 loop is CASSLSDLTGTQYF. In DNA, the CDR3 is TGTGCCAGCAGCTTGTCAGATCTAACAGGGACGCAGTATTTT.

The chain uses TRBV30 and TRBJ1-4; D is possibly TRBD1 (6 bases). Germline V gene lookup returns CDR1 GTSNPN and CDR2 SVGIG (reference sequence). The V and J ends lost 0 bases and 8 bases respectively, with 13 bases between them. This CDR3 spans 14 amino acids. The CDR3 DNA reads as TGTGCCTGGAGTGTCGGGGGGCTTAGGGAAAAACTGTTTTTT. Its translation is CAWSVGGLREKLFF.

The CDR3 sequence is CASSLAETQYF. CDR3 bases: TGTGCCAGCAGCTTAGCGGAAACCCAGTACTTC. The chain carries TRBV7-9 and TRBJ2-5; unclear D gene. The germline gives CDR1 SEHNR, CDR2 FQNEAQ (reference sequence). V was pared by 0 bases and J by 8 bases, with 4 bases between. The CDR3 has 11 residues.

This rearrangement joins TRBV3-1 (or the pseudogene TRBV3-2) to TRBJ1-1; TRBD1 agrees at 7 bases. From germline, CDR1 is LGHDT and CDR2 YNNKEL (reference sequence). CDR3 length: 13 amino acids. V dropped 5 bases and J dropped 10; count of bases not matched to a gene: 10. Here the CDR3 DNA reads TGTGCCAGCAGCACAGGGGTGGCCGGGCGAGCTTTCTTT. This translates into CASSTGVAGRAFF.

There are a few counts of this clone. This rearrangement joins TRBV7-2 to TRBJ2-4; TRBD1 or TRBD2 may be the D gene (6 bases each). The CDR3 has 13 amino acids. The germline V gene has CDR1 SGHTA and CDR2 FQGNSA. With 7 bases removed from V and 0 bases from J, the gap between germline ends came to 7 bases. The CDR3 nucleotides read TGTGCCAGCAAGGGGGGAGCCAAAAACATTCAGTACTTC. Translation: CASKGGAKNIQYF.

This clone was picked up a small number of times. CDR3 in DNA: TGTGCCAGCAGCTTGGGGGGGACTCGTAACACAGATACGCAGTATTTT. Its protein product is CASSLGGTRNTDTQYF. The V call is TRBV7-9, the J call TRBJ2-3, with 7 bases matching TRBD2. The CDR3 spans 16 residues. Trimming removed 3 bases from V and 2 bases from J; junction bases left unmatched: 8. Germline CDR1 reads SEHNR; CDR2 reads FQNEAQ (reference sequence).

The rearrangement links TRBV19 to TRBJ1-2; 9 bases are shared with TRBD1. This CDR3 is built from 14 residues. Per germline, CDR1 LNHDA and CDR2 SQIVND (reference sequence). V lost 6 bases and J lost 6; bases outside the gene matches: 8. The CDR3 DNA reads TGTGCCAGTAGACAGACAGGGGGACAGAATGGCTACACCTTC. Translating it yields CASRQTGGQNGYTF.

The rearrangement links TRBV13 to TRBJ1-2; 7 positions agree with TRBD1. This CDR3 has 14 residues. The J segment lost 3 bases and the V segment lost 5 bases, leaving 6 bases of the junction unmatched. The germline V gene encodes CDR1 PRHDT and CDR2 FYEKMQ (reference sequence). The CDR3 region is CASSRGQLHYGYTF. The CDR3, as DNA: TGTGCCAGCAGCCGGGGACAGCTACACTATGGCTACACCTTC.

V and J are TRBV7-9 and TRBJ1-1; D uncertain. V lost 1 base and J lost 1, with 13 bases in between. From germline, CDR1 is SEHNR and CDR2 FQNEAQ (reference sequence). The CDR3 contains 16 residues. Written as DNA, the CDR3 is TGTGCCAGCAGCTTAGTACTCTCGTGGGGGAACACTGAAGCTTTCTTT. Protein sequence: CASSLVLSWGNTEAFF.